The rows below give T cell receptor beta chains drawn from one sample of a study of control samples from healthy donors and cancer patients. Profiled with immunoSEQ multiplex PCR; TCRdb holds only in-frame clones, not every one. This sample yields roughly 49,000 clones, of which roughly 92% are seen a single time; around 0.78% belongs to the top ten. The sample was PBMCs. All receptors come from a young man with colorectal cancer. Each CDR3 is given with its conserved first and last residue. D genes are given only for firm matches. A row's size may be missing; if present it is once, few, many or a size class.

size	J	V	D	CDR3	DNA
NA	TRBJ1-1	TRBV7-9	NA	CASSPPSAGAMNTEAFF	TGTGCCAGCAGCCCCCCTTCGGCAGGGGCCATGAACACTGAAGCTTTCTTT
NA	TRBJ1-2	TRBV12-3/TRBV12-4	NA	CASSLQTSYGYTF	TGTGCCAGCAGTCTCCAGACTAGCTATGGCTACACCTTC
NA	TRBJ2-5	TRBV12-5	NA	CASGLVRGRRETQYF	TGTGCTAGTGGTTTGGTAAGAGGCAGAAGAGAGACCCAGTACTTC
NA	TRBJ2-3	TRBV20-1	NA	CSARIGDTQYF	TGCAGTGCTAGAATCGGAGATACGCAGTATTTT
NA	TRBJ2-3	TRBV21-1	NA	CASRGDSTDTQYF	TGTGCCAGCCGGGGGGATAGCACAGATACGCAGTATTTT
NA	TRBJ2-5	TRBV15	NA	CATSRDPGETQYF	TGTGCCACCAGCAGAGATCCGGGAGAGACCCAGTACTTC
NA	TRBJ1-1	TRBV18	NA	CASSPEGGTEAFF	TGTGCCAGCTCACCGGAGGGGGGCACTGAAGCTTTCTTT
once	TRBJ1-1	TRBV19	NA	CASLNQYEAFF	TGTGCCAGTCTTAACCAATACGAAGCTTTCTTT
NA	TRBJ2-1	TRBV6-2/TRBV6-3	NA	CASSYGGPFYNEQFF	TGTGCCAGCAGTTACGGGGGCCCTTTCTACAATGAGCAGTTCTTC
NA	TRBJ2-1	TRBV19	TRBD1	CASSTPGQGDEQFF	TGTGCCAGTAGTACCCCTGGACAGGGCGATGAGCAGTTCTTC
NA	TRBJ2-3	TRBV11-3	NA	CASSPGTSTDTQYF	TGTGCCAGCAGCCCCGGGACTAGCACAGATACGCAGTATTTT
NA	TRBJ1-1	TRBV2	NA	CASVLDGNTEAFF	TGTGCCAGCGTTTTAGACGGTAACACTGAAGCTTTCTTT
NA	TRBJ1-1	TRBV6-5	TRBD1	CASSSSGTANTEAFF	TGTGCCAGCAGTTCCTCCGGGACAGCGAACACTGAAGCTTTCTTT
NA	TRBJ1-1	TRBV20-1	NA	CSGRQNTEAFF	TGCAGTGGGAGACAGAACACTGAAGCTTTCTTT
NA	TRBJ2-1	TRBV24-1	TRBD1	CATSDQRTGNEQFF	TGTGCCACCAGTGACCAACGGACAGGGAATGAGCAGTTCTTC
NA	TRBJ2-1	TRBV11-2	NA	CASRHPPFNEQFF	TGTGCCAGCAGGCACCCACCATTCAATGAGCAGTTCTTC
NA	TRBJ2-7	TRBV11-2	NA	CASSSIRFSSYEQYF	TGTGCCAGCAGCTCCATCAGGTTCAGCTCCTACGAGCAGTACTTC
NA	TRBJ2-3	TRBV5-5	TRBD1	CASSFYDRGGTDTQYF	TGTGCCAGCAGCTTCTACGACAGGGGTGGCACAGATACGCAGTATTTT
NA	TRBJ2-1	TRBV4-3	TRBD1	CASSLRSIGQGTGNEQFF	TGCGCCAGCAGCCTGCGATCAATTGGACAGGGGACGGGAAATGAGCAGTTCTTC
NA	TRBJ2-3	TRBV5-4	NA	CASSLVQGRIDTQYF	TGTGCCAGCAGCTTGGTACAGGGGAGGATAGATACGCAGTATTTT
once	TRBJ1-1	TRBV30	NA	CAWTKLPDTEAFF	TGTGCCTGGACCAAGCTCCCAGACACTGAAGCTTTCTTT
NA	TRBJ2-3	TRBV6-4	NA	CASSPSGTDTQYF	TGTGCCAGCAGTCCTAGCGGCACAGATACGCAGTATTTT
NA	TRBJ1-1	TRBV29-1	NA	CSARVRTEAFF	TGCAGCGCCAGGGTCCGCACTGAAGCTTTCTTT
NA	TRBJ2-2	TRBV11-2	TRBD1	CASSFSSGQGAGELFF	TGTGCCAGCAGCTTCTCCTCGGGACAGGGGGCAGGGGAGCTGTTTTTT
NA	TRBJ2-4	TRBV7-2	TRBD1	CASLLGGSNIQYF	TGTGCCAGTCTACTAGGGGGCTCGAACATTCAGTACTTC
NA	TRBJ2-6	TRBV4-3	NA	CASSQDKRPSSGANVLTF	TGCGCCAGCAGCCAAGATAAGCGGCCCAGCTCTGGGGCCAACGTCCTGACTTTC
NA	TRBJ1-2	TRBV6-2/TRBV6-3	NA	CASSYGQYYGYTF	TGTGCCAGCAGTTACGGACAGTACTATGGCTACACCTTC
NA	TRBJ1-1	TRBV6-1	NA	CASSEADQGGTEAFF	TGTGCCAGCAGTGAAGCGGACCAGGGAGGCACTGAAGCTTTCTTT
NA	TRBJ2-2	TRBV7-9	NA	CASSPPGRLDTGELFF	TGTGCCAGCAGCCCTCCGGGACGCCTTGACACCGGGGAGCTGTTTTTT
NA	TRBJ1-1	TRBV6-5	NA	CASGLGNLGEVFF	TGTGCCAGCGGTCTAGGGAATCTGGGTGAAGTTTTCTTT
NA	TRBJ1-5	TRBV19	TRBD1	CASSMWDSLNQPQHF	TGTGCCAGTAGTATGTGGGACAGCCTAAATCAGCCCCAGCATTTT
once	TRBJ2-2	TRBV5-4	NA	CASSFTRTNTGELFF	TGTGCCAGCAGCTTCACAAGAACGAACACCGGGGAGCTGTTTTTT
once	TRBJ1-4	TRBV29-1	NA	CSVFQRANEKLFF	TGCAGCGTTTTTCAAAGGGCTAATGAAAAACTGTTTTTT
NA	TRBJ2-1	TRBV19	TRBD2	CASSGTSGGAVLSSYNEQFF	TGTGCCAGTTCAGGGACTAGCGGGGGGGCCGTCCTTAGCTCCTACAATGAGCAGTTCTTC
NA	TRBJ2-5	TRBV6-1	NA	CASSESQGEAETQYF	TGTGCCAGCAGTGAGTCCCAAGGGGAAGCGGAGACCCAGTACTTC
once	TRBJ2-7	TRBV6-1	NA	CASSESVAGTEQYF	TGTGCCAGCAGTGAATCAGTCGCCGGTACCGAGCAGTACTTC
NA	TRBJ1-5	TRBV19	NA	CASRQHGSNQPQHF	TGTGCCAGTAGACAGCACGGTAGCAATCAGCCCCAGCATTTT
NA	TRBJ1-2	TRBV2	NA	CASSESGYTF	TGTGCCAGCAGTGAATCGGGCTACACCTTC